A single sample is the source of the 21 T cell receptor beta chains below, sequenced in a study of human T cells and chemical hapten exposure (dated by TCRdb to the early 2020s). According to the study, the label for this sample's time point signals: pre-sensitization, week 0. What the treatment or condition label conveys for this sample: therapeutic diphenylcyclopropenone sensitization with weekly scalp DPC. The library was produced with RACE. Sequenced on a NextSeq 500. TCRdb cleaned the public reads at Q25 with fastp, built clones with MiXCR and kept in-frame beta chains. Merged by CDR3 protein, the rows form single entries marked with the most common genes and DNA. The sample table lists 240,000 or so distinct CDR3 sequences, 8.6% of them with a count of one. The ten largest clonotypes hold 2.3% of the sample. The sequencing here drew on whole blood, taken in connection with sensitization to the hapten diphenylcyclopropenone (DPC). These receptors originate from a woman aged 40-49 years with alopecia areata. Some clones in this sample may be carry-over from other donors' samples.

The V call is TRBV20-1, the J call TRBJ2-3, with D hard to call. Trimming left V 5 bases short and J 0 bases short, with 6 bases between. The CDR3 is 12 amino acids. The germline gives CDR1 DFQATT, CDR2 SNEGSKA (reference sequence). The CDR3 DNA is TGCAGTGCTTCCCAGAGCACAGATACGCAGTATTTT. This sequence encodes CSASQSTDTQYF.

This sequence joins TRBV12-3 or TRBV12-4 and TRBJ1-4; 9 bases match TRBD1. The CDR3 consists of 15 residues. V lost 4 bases to trimming and J lost 6 bases; unmatched junction nucleotides: 6. CDR3 amino acids: CASSSGQGSHEKLFF. In nucleotides, the CDR3 is TGTGCCAGCAGTTCGGGACAGGGAAGTCATGAAAAACTGTTTTTT.

The sample holds many counts of this clonotype. The gene calls are TRBV28 and TRBJ1-4; TRBD1 might be the D (6 bases). CDR1 and CDR2 (germline): MDHEN, SYDVKM. The CDR3 contains 15 residues. Trimming took off 3 bases at V and 12 bases at J, with 20 bases between the two ends. The CDR3 spells CASSLSPGAQEELFF. Here the CDR3 DNA reads TGTGCCAGCAGTTTGAGTCCGGGGGCACAAGAGGAACTGTTTTTT.

This clonotype came up many times. The genes are TRBV27 and TRBJ2-3; D not resolved. This CDR3 comprises 12 residues. V lost 2 bases, J lost 5 bases, and 5 bases lay in between. Germline CDR1 is MNHEY and CDR2 is SMNVEV (reference sequence). The CDR3 DNA is TGTGCCAGCAGTTTAAACGGAGATACGCAGTATTTT. Protein product: CASSLNGDTQYF.

This clonotype was observed once. The rearrangement uses TRBV24-1 and TRBJ1-5; no definite D call. Germline loops: CDR1 KGHDR, CDR2 SFDVKD. The CDR3 sequence is 16 residues long. The V gene lost 3 bases and the J gene lost 1 base, with 12 bases spanning the gap. Here the CDR3 reads CATSDRQAGSNQPQHF. Here the CDR3 DNA reads TGTGCCACCAGTGATCGTCAGGCTGGGAGCAATCAGCCCCAGCATTTT.

This clonotype was seen many times. V is TRBV2 and J is TRBJ2-7; D is ambiguous. With 5 bases removed from V and 5 bases from J, the gap between germline ends came to 7 bases. The CDR3 is 11 amino acids. Per germline, CDR1 SNHLY and CDR2 FYNNEI. CDR3 region: CASSYSDEQYF. The CDR3 DNA follows: TGTGCCAGCAGTTACAGTGACGAGCAGTACTTC.

This clonotype appeared a few times. The rearrangement joins TRBV9 to TRBJ2-4, with 9 bases identical to TRBD1. The germline V gene encodes CDR1 SGDLS and CDR2 YYNGEE. CDR3 length: 19 amino acids. V trimming: 2 bases; J trimming: 1 base; junction bases outside the gene matches: 13. The CDR3 spells CASSVWDREIRGAKNIQYF. CDR3 nucleotide sequence: TGTGCCAGCAGCGTCTGGGACAGGGAGATTCGGGGCGCCAAAAACATTCAGTACTTC.

This chain connects TRBV11-2 to TRBJ2-6; 14 nucleotides line up with TRBD2. J lost 4 bases, V lost 4 bases, and 15 bases had no gene match. This CDR3 contains 21 residues. Looked up from germline, CDR1 is SGHAT and CDR2 is FQNNGV. The CDR3 region is CASSSRDRGTSGRAGANVLTF. The CDR3 nucleotides read TGTGCCAGCAGCTCAAGGGACAGGGGGACTAGCGGGAGAGCCGGGGCCAACGTCCTGACTTTC.

This clonotype was observed a few times. The chain couples TRBV18 to TRBJ2-6; TRBD2 is a possible D gene (5 bases). Germline CDR1 is KGHSH and CDR2 is LQKENI. Trimming pared 8 bases from V and 0 bases from J, leaving 8 bases between. The CDR3 spans 14 residues. The DNA for the CDR3 is TGTGCCAGCCCCCGGGACTCTGGGGCCAACGTCCTGACTTTC. Amino acid sequence: CASPRDSGANVLTF.

This clonotype was observed at least ten times. The V gene is TRBV7-9, the J gene TRBJ1-6, with D uncertain. Deletions cut 2 bases from V and 5 bases from J, with 7 bases between. CDR3 size: 14 residues. Germline V lookup: CDR1 SEHNR, CDR2 FQNEAQ (reference sequence). CDR3 DNA sequence: TGTGCCAGCAGCTTAAAAGGGAATAATTCACCCCTCCACTTT. It yields the protein CASSLKGNNSPLHF.

This clonotype was seen a handful of times. The V call is TRBV18, the J call TRBJ1-1; the D gene is possibly TRBD1 (6 bases). Germline lookup yields CDR1 KGHSH and CDR2 LQKENI. The CDR3 contains 14 residues. Trimming removed 8 bases from V and 2 bases from J, with 15 bases in between. The CDR3 bases are TGTGCCAGCCTCCTGACAGGAACCAACACTGAAGCTTTCTTT. It codes for CASLLTGTNTEAFF.

The J gene is TRBJ1-5, the V gene TRBV7-9; weak D call: TRBD1 (5 bases). The CDR3 runs to 16 residues. The germline V and J ends were trimmed by 2 bases and 5 bases, with 16 bases remaining between them. Germline CDR1 is SEHNR and CDR2 is FQNEAQ (reference sequence). The CDR3 nucleotides are TGTGCCAGCAGCTTATATTCAGGGTATCGCGATCAGCCCCAGCATTTT. Protein sequence: CASSLYSGYRDQPQHF.

This clonotype was detected a few times. V usage is TRBV6-2 or TRBV6-3 and J usage is TRBJ2-1, with 9 bases matching TRBD2. This CDR3 comprises 14 residues. Trimming took 3 bases from V and 6 from J; bases not matched to a gene: 3. The germline gives CDR1 MNHEY, CDR2 SVGEGT. CDR3 amino acids: CASSYLAGRNEQFF. CDR3 DNA: TGTGCCAGCAGTTATCTAGCGGGACGCAATGAGCAGTTCTTC.

This clonotype was counted at least ten times. V and J are TRBV4-2 and TRBJ1-3; D perhaps matches TRBD1 (5 bases). The CDR3 is 15 residues long. Germline V CDR1 and CDR2: LGHNA, YNFKEQ. The V and J ends lost 1 base and 2 bases respectively, with 9 bases between them. The CDR3 loop is CASSQVEGTGNTIYF. In nucleotides, the CDR3 is TGTGCCAGCAGCCAAGTTGAGGGGACTGGAAACACCATATATTTT.

This clonotype was observed a handful of times. The chain is built from TRBV3-1 and TRBJ2-4; D gene ambiguous. The germline gives CDR1 LGHDT, CDR2 YNNKEL (reference sequence). V was clipped by 5 bases and J by 1 base, with 9 bases between them. This CDR3 has 14 amino acids. CDR3 sequence (DNA): TGTGCCAGCAGCTCTGCAGGTGCCAAAAACATTCAGTACTTC. This translates into CASSSAGAKNIQYF.

This clonotype has only a few counts. The V gene is TRBV28, the J gene TRBJ2-1; D is uncertain. The V end was cut by 4 bases, the J end by 8 bases, with 6 bases between. Germline CDR1 is MDHEN and CDR2 is SYDVKM. There are 11 residues in the CDR3. In DNA form, the CDR3 reads TGTGCCAGCAGTTATAGGGATGAGCAGTTCTTC. It translates to CASSYRDEQFF.

This clonotype was observed a few times. The chain has TRBV6-2 or TRBV6-3 and TRBJ1-1, with TRBD1 matching 8 bases. This CDR3 spans 14 amino acids. V lost 6 bases and J lost 5; bases outside the gene matches: 8. Per germline, CDR1 MNHEY and CDR2 SVGEGT. The CDR3: CASSHGQGRTEAFF. CDR3 DNA sequence: TGTGCCAGCAGCCACGGACAGGGCAGGACTGAAGCTTTCTTT.

This chain joins TRBV7-2 and TRBJ1-1; D is unresolved. Per the germline V gene, CDR1 is SGHTA and CDR2 is FQGNSA. V lost 4 bases to trimming and J lost 0 bases, with 9 bases between them. CDR3 size: 14 residues. The CDR3 sequence is CASSSVSVNTEAFF. For the CDR3, the DNA is TGTGCCAGCAGCTCGGTGTCCGTGAACACTGAAGCTTTCTTT.

The chain is built from TRBV5-1 and TRBJ1-3; D call uncertain. This CDR3 contains 15 residues. V was shortened by 1 base and J by 0 bases, with 8 bases between the two germline ends. In germline, CDR1 is SGHRS, CDR2 YFSETQ. In DNA form, the CDR3 reads TGCGCCAGCAGCTTGAACGGGAACTCTGGAAACACCATATATTTT. It codes for CASSLNGNSGNTIYF. The full variable domain, rest sourced from reference TRBV5-1 and TRBJ1-3, is KAGVTQTPRYLIKTRGQQVTLSCSPISGHRSVSWYQQTPGQGLQFLFEYFSETQRNKGNFPGRFSGRQFSNSRSEMNVSTLELGDSALYLCASSLNGNSGNTIYFGEGSWLTVV.

This clonotype has more than one count but fewer than ten. This chain connects TRBV20-1 to TRBJ1-6; 7 nucleotides agree with TRBD1. There are 12 residues in the CDR3. V lost 8 bases and J lost 9; bases outside the gene matches: 7. The germline V gene has CDR1 DFQATT and CDR2 SNEGSKA (reference sequence). Written as DNA, the CDR3 is TGCAGTAGAAGGGCAGGGGGTTCACCCCTCCACTTT. Its translation is CSRRAGGSPLHF.

The genes are TRBV6-2 or TRBV6-3 and TRBJ2-5; 7 positions agree with TRBD2. J gave up 5 bases and V 4 bases, and 4 bases lay outside the gene matches. This CDR3 is built from 13 residues. The germline gives CDR1 MNHEY, CDR2 SVGEGT. CDR3: CASSWAGDETQYF. The DNA of the CDR3 is TGTGCCAGCAGTTGGGCGGGGGACGAGACCCAGTACTTC.